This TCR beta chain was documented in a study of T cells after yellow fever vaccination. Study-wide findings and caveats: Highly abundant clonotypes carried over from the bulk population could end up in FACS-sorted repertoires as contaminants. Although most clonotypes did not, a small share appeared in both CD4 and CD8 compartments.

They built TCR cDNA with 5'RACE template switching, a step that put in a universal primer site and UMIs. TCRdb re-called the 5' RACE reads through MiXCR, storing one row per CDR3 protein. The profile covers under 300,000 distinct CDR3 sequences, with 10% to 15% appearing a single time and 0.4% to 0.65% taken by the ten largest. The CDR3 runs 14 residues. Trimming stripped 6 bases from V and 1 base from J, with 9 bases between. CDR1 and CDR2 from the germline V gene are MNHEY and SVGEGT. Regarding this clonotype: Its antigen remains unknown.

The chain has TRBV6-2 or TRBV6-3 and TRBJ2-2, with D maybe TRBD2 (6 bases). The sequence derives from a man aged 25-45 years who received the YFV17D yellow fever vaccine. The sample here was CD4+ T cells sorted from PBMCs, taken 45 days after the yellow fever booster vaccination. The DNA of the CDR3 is TGTGCCAGCAGCCACGGGAGGAACACCGGGGAGCTGTTTTTT. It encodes CASSHGRNTGELFF.